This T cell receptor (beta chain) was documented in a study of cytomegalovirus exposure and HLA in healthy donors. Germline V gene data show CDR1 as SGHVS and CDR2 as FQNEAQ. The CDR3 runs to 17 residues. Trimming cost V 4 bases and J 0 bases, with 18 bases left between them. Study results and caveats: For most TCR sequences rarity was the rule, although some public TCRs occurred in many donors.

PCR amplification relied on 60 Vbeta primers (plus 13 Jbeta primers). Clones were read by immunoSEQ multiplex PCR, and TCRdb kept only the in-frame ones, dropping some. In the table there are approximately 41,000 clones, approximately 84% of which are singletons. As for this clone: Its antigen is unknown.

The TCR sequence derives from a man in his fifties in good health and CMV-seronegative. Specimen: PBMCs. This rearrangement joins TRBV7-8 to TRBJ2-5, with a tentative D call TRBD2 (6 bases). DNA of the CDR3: TGTGCCAGCAGCTCCTCATCAGGGACTCCGTACCAAGAGACCCAGTACTTC. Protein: CASSSSSGTPYQETQYF.